This T cell receptor beta chain emerged from a study of shared clonotypes between healthy human individuals (dated by TCRdb to 2018 to 2021). For the study in its entirety: A few men and two women, aged 18 to 49 years, made up the cohort. Between about 0.8 and 9 billion PBMCs per donor were obtained by leukapheresis. For each donor, three plates each were used for CD4 naive and CD4 memory, two plates were used for CD8 naive, and one plate was used for CD8 memory. The study deeply sequenced blood TCR repertoires of about five healthy adults to estimate repertoire size and the extent of clonotype sharing between individuals. Different laboratories and diverse techniques were used to prepare libraries and sequence TCR repertoires, to increase sequencing depth and limit assay-specific biases. Broader findings and caveats from the paper: Sampling was restricted to blood, and TCR repertoires in tissue are likely to differ from TCR repertoires in blood. Even with the large sequencing depth, rarefaction of the sorted-subset datasets indicated that sequencing was incomplete. About 5% of naive CD4, 3.5% of naive CD8, around 2.3% of memory CD4, and around 0.4% of memory CD8 clonotypes were shared across several donors. The small number of donors limited the genetic and exposure-history diversity represented. Larger estimated clonotype richness was generally found for naive subsets than for memory subsets. Based on pairwise subsampling, the degree of clonotype sharing among donors was expected to be affected by sequencing depth. Compared with non-shared clonotypes, clonotypes shared by all four sorted-subset donors had higher generation probabilities.

CD8 naive samples were CD45RO-negative cells positively selected for CCR7, giving a CD45RA+CCR7+ population that excluded TemRA cells. The donors were healthy, HIV-negative adults who had no recently reported acute infections or vaccinations. Every donor was a Caucasian adult living in Nashville, Tennessee, USA. After blood collection by leukapheresis, PBMCs were isolated using Ficoll-Histopaque density gradient centrifugation and then cryopreserved in the vapor phase of liquid nitrogen. Purity and quantity of every magnetically sorted T cell population were checked by analytical flow cytometry. Each sorted fraction had its genomic DNA isolated and then quantified by UV absorbance on a Nanodrop 2000c. CDR1 and CDR2 (SGHAT, FQNNGV) derive from the germline V gene. Including the terminal cysteine and phenylalanine, the CDR3 comprises 13 residues. The read is trimmed to its CDR3 DNA, 39 bases read in frame from base 1. V gives up 2 bases and J gives up 5 bases, and the segment between their germline ends measures 10 bases.

Note on this clone: Its target antigen remains unknown. Per-nucleotide qualities are absent, and no much larger clonotype sits a single base away.

Using the deep immunoSEQ assay, multiplex PCR amplified TCR CDR3 regions from genomic DNA. Extracted genomic DNA from each cell subset was spread evenly across all wells of several immunoSEQ 96-well plates, with each plate serving as a replicate. For sorted subsets, around 200 ng genomic DNA, equal to 30,000 or so T cell genomes, was loaded into each replicate PCR. Purified libraries were measured with a Qubit 3.0 fluorometer, size-checked on a Bioanalyzer 2100, and measured again with the KAPA Library Quantification kit. Every immunoSEQ 96-well plate was sequenced on a separate single-read 150-cycle Illumina NextSeq 550 flow cell. In the authors' own workflow: Because only junctional sequences without quality scores were contained in the immunoSEQ output, filtering matching that applied to full-length reads could not be performed. To assign V/J genes and CDR3, sequences were annotated using PyIR, a Python wrapper for IgBLAST v1.9, with IMGT germline references. Reads were filtered out if the reads had weak V/J assignments (E-value above 1e-6), no CDR3, stop codons, out-of-frame junctions, or ambiguous translated residues. V3J clonotypes were defined as sequences sharing an identical inferred V gene, J gene, and CDR3 amino acid sequence. Percentage overlap between repertoires was calculated by dividing the number of shared unique clonotypes by the size of the smaller repertoire. Repertoire richness was assessed with RTK rarefaction, the Chao1 estimator, and Recon v2.1 estimates of unobserved clonotypes. OLGA was used to compute generation probabilities for all TCRbeta clonotypes that the gDNA method yielded from several donors. TCRdb re-hosts the immuneACCESS table, in-frame sequences only. Its copies lack some clones; in the studies checked, an unresolved V gene accounts for under half of them, and the cause for the rest is not known. V, J and clone size reflect that table, while D and trimming were determined from the DNA. The sample contains about 580,000 clones, roughly 98% of them found a single time. Approximately 0.3% of the sample belongs to the ten largest clones.

The chain links TRBV11-2 with TRBJ2-7; the D element might be TRBD1 or TRBD2, as each aligns at 5 bases. Sequencing was performed on naive CD8+ T cells sorted from blood. The cell subset or site tag for this specimen amounts to: CD45RA+CCR7+. The source of this sequence is a young man in good health. DNA sequence: TGTGCCAGCAGCTTATCGGGACGGGACGAGCAGTACTTC. Translated, it reads CASSLSGRDEQYF.